The next 5 T cell receptor beta chains were all read from a single sample in a study of neoadjuvant nivolumab and ipilimumab in lung cancer. Here immunoSEQ multiplex PCR was the method, and the copy in TCRdb shows in-frame clones only, minus some. The table includes tens of thousands of clones, 92% detected once. This material consisted of peripheral blood, taken after neoadjuvant nivolumab, alone or with ipilimumab, at or shortly before surgery. The receptor source for this set is an adult with non-small cell lung cancer.

This sequence joins TRBV2 and TRBJ2-5; no clear D gene. This CDR3 region has 12 residues. V was trimmed by 8 bases and J by 5 bases, leaving 12 bases between them. The germline V gene encodes CDR1 SNHLY and CDR2 FYNNEI. The CDR3 nucleotides read TGTGCCAGCGGCCCGGTTCCTGAGACCCAGTACTTC. Its translation is CASGPVPETQYF.

V is TRBV7-7 and J is TRBJ2-5; TRBD1 is a possible D gene (6 bases). CDR1 and CDR2 from the germline V gene are SSHAT and FNYEAQ (reference sequence). This CDR3 spans 16 amino acids. Trimming cost V 5 bases and J 0 bases, with 16 bases left between them. CDR3 sequence (DNA): TGTGCCAGCAGCCCAACCAGGGGCCAGTACCAAGAGACCCAGTACTTC. Translating it yields CASSPTRGQYQETQYF.

This rearrangement joins TRBV9 to TRBJ1-1; tentative D call: TRBD1 (6 bases). V dropped 0 bases and J dropped 0 bases, with 12 bases sitting between them. The CDR3 sequence is 16 residues long. Germline V gene data show CDR1 as SGDLS and CDR2 as YYNGEE. CDR3 sequence (DNA): TGTGCCAGCAGCGTAGGGACAGACCTTATGAACACTGAAGCTTTCTTT. The encoded protein is CASSVGTDLMNTEAFF.

V usage is TRBV30 and J usage is TRBJ2-6, with 12 bases fitting TRBD2. Germline loops: CDR1 GTSNPN, CDR2 SVGIG (reference sequence). This CDR3 region has 19 residues. CDR3 DNA: TGTGCTCCTGGACTAGCGGGAAGGAAGGAAGACTCTGGGGCCAACGTCCTGACTTTC. This encodes CAPGLAGRKEDSGANVLTF. Full variable domain (outside the CDR3, taken from reference TRBV30 and TRBJ2-6): SQTIHQWPATLVQPVGSPLSLECTVEGTSNPNLYWYRQAAGRGLQLLFYSVGIGQISSEVPQNLSASRPQDRQFILSSKKLLLSDSGFYLCAPGLAGRKEDSGANVLTFGAGSRLTVL.

V is TRBV7-9 and J is TRBJ2-4; tentative D call: TRBD2 (7 bases). This CDR3 has 18 residues. With 5 bases removed from V and 7 bases from J, the gap between germline ends came to 27 bases. The germline CDR1 and CDR2 sequences are SEHNR and FQNEAQ (reference sequence). This chain's CDR3 is CASSPANGGGNGMNIQYF. CDR3 coding DNA: TGTGCCAGCAGCCCAGCCAATGGGGGGGGCAATGGTATGAACATTCAGTACTTC.